This TCR beta chain originates from a study of blood T cell repertoires in COVID-19 (dated by TCRdb to the early 2020s). Some background on the complete study: Samples from collaborators originated in the United States, Italy and Spain and spanned both the acute and convalescent phases of COVID-19. The material from the prospective study consisted of cDNA or gDNA derived from T cells, B-cell-depleted T cells, or PBMCs. Deeply sampled blood TCRbeta repertoires from subjects exposed to, actively infected with, or recovered from COVID-19 were included in the dataset. The repertoires were made available in a free public database intended to serve as a resource for research on the immune response to SARS-CoV-2. Samples were obtained from the ongoing ImmuneRACE study (first 160 participants) and from over 1,000 subjects provided by 6 global collaborators. A de-identified subject ID, COVID-19 status, age in years and sex were almost always included in the sample metadata. Where available, HLA class I and class II types were obtained from metadata supplied by the sample provider rather than from assay-based typing.

V drops 0 bases and J drops 3 bases, leaving 12 bases in between. The CDR3 holds 16 amino acids from the cysteine to the phenylalanine. CDR3 DNA is the only sequence kept; it has 48 bases, read in frame from the first base. As encoded in the germline V gene (reference sequence), CDR1 is SGHNT while CDR2 is YYREEE. TCRbeta CDR3 regions were amplified from genomic DNA by means of the immunoSEQ Assay, a bias-controlled multiplex PCR. Concerning the study's data processing: Within the assay, amplification of reference gene primers was used to estimate how many nucleated cells each sample contained. To quantify the absolute abundance of each unique TCRbeta CDR3 rearrangement, sequence reads were collapsed and filtered. For each sample, productive Simpson clonality was calculated as the square root of Simpson's diversity index over productive rearrangements. TCRdb's version of the immuneACCESS table is confined to in-frame rearrangements and falls short of the full clone set. An unresolved V gene accounts for under half of the shortfall where checked; the remainder is of unknown origin. The V and J calls and clone size are taken from that table; D and trimming were inferred from the DNA. The sample table contains about 88,000 clones; only one count was recorded for nearly 90% of them. Just under 3% of the sample goes to the ten largest clones.

Collaborating institutions collected whole blood in K2EDTA tubes following their own protocols. Collaborator samples were shipped for TCRbeta analysis as frozen whole blood, isolated PBMCs, or DNA extracted from either sample type. In the case of this clone: Its antigen is unknown. No much larger clone is present one base from it, and per-base qualities are unavailable.

On the study overall, not on this receptor specifically: Clinical and demographic metadata were provided uncurated, with the amount varying by source and participant.

The chain is assembled from TRBV5-4 and TRBJ2-2, with TRBD2 perhaps the D gene, on 6 matching bases. The TCR originated in a woman older than 75 with acute or convalescent COVID-19. The sequenced sample consisted of peripheral blood. The CDR3 sequence is CASSLGSGTYTGELFF. The base sequence is TGTGCCAGCAGCTTGGGTAGCGGCACATACACCGGGGAGCTGTTTTTT. Beyond the CDR3, the reference TRBV5-4 and TRBJ2-2 genes provide the residues; the full variable domain reads: ETGVTQSPTHLIKTRGQQVTLRCSSQSGHNTVSWYQQALGQGPQFIFQYYREEENGRGNFPPRFSGLQFPNYSSELNVNALELDDSALYLCASSLGSGTYTGELFFGEGSRLTVL.